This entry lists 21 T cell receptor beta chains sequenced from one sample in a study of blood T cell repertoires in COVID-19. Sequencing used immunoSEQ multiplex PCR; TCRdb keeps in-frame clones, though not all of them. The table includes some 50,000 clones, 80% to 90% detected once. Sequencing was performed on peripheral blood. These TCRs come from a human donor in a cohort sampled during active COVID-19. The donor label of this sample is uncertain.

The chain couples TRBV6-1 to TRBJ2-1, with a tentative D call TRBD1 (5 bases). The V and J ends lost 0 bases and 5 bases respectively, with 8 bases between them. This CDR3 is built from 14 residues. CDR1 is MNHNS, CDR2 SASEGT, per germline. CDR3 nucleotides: TGTGCCAGCAGTGAAGCGCCAGGGAACAATGAGCAGTTCTTC. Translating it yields CASSEAPGNNEQFF.

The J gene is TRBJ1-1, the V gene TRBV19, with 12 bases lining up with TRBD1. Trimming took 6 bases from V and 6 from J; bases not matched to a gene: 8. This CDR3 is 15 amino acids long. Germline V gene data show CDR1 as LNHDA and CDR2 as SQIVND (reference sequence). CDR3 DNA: TGTGCCAGTAGAACCGGGACAGGGGGCAGTTCTGAAGCTTTCTTT. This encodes CASRTGTGGSSEAFF.

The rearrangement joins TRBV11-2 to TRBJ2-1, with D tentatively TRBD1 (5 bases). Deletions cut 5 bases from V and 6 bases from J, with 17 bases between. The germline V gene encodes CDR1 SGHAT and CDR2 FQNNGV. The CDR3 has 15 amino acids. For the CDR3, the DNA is TGTGCCAGCAGCACAGGCAACAAACTTCCCAATGAGCAGTTCTTC. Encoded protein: CASSTGNKLPNEQFF. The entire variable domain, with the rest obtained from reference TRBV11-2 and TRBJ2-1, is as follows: EAGVAQSPRYKIIEKRQSVAFWCNPISGHATLYWYQQILGQGPKLLIQFQNNGVVDDSQLPKDRFSAERLKGVDSTLKIQPAKLEDSAVYLCASSTGNKLPNEQFFGPGTRLTVL.

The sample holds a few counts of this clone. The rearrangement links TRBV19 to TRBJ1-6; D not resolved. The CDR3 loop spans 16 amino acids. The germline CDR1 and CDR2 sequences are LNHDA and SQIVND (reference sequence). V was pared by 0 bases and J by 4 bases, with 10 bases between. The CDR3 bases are TGTGCCAGTAGTATAGACGGTCTCGCTTATAATTCACCCCTCCACTTT. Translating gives CASSIDGLAYNSPLHF.

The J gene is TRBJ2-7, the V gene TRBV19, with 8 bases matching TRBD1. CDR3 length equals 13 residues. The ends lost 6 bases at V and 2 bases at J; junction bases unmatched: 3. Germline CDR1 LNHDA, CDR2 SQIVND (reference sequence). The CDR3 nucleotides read TGTGCCAGTAGACCGGGACAGGCCTACGAGCAGTACTTC. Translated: CASRPGQAYEQYF.

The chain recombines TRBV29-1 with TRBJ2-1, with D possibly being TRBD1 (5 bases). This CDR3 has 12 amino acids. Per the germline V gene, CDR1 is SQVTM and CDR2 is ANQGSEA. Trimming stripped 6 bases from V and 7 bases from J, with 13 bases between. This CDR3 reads CSVAKGANEQFF. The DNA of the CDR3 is TGCAGCGTCGCGAAAGGGGCGAATGAGCAGTTCTTC.

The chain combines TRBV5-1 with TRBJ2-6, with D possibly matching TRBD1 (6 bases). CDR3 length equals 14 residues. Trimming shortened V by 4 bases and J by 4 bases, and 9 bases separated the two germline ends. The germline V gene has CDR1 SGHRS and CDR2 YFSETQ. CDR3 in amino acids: CASSPGTGANVLTF. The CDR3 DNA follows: TGCGCCAGCAGCCCGGGGACAGGGGCCAACGTCCTGACTTTC.

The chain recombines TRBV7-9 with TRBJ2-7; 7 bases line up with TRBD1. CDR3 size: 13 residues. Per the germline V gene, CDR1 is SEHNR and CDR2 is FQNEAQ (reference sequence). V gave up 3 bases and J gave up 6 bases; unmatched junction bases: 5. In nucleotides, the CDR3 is TGTGCCAGCAGCTTGACAGGGAACGGCGAGCAGTACTTC. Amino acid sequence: CASSLTGNGEQYF. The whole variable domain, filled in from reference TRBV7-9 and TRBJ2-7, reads DTGVSQNPRHKITKRGQNVTFRCDPISEHNRLYWYRQTLGQGPEFLTYFQNEAQLEKSRLLSDRFSAERPKGSFSTLEIQRTEQGDSAMYLCASSLTGNGEQYFGPGTRLTVT.

In nucleotides, the CDR3 is TGTGCCAGCAGTGGTCTTATCGGGTTGGGCACAGATACGCAGTATTTT. It translates to CASSGLIGLGTDTQYF. This chain connects TRBV2 to TRBJ2-3; D remains unclear. V gave up 4 bases and J gave up 1 base, with 15 bases separating them. Germline V CDR1 and CDR2: SNHLY, FYNNEI. The CDR3 is 16 residues long.

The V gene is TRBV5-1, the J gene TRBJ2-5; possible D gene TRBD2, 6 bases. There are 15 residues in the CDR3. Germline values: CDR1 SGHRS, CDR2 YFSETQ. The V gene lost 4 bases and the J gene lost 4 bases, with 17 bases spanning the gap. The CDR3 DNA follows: TGCGCCAGCAGCCCCGAAGGTCGCGGGGCAGAGACCCAGTACTTC. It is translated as CASSPEGRGAETQYF.

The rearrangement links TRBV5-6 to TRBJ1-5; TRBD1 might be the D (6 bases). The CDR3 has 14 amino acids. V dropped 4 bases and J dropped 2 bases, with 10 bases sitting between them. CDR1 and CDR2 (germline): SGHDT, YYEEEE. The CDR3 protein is CASSIGTRNQPQHF. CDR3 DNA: TGTGCCAGCAGCATCGGGACACGCAATCAGCCCCAGCATTTT.

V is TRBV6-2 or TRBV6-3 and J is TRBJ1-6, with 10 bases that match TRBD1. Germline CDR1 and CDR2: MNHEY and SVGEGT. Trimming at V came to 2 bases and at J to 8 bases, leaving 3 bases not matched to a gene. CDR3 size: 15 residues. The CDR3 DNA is TGTGCCAGCAGTTACGATGGGACAGGGGATTCACCCCTCCACTTT. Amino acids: CASSYDGTGDSPLHF.

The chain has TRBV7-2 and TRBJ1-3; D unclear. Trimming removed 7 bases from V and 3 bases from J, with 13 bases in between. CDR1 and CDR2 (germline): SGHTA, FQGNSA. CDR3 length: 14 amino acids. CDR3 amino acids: CASTSGADGNTIYF. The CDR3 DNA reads TGTGCCAGCACCTCCGGCGCGGATGGAAACACCATATATTTT.

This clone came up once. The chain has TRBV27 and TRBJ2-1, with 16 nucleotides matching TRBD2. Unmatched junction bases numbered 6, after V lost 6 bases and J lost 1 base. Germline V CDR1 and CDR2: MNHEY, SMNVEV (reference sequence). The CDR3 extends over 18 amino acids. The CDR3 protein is CASSGTSGGARSYNEQFF. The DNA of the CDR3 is TGTGCCAGCAGCGGGACTAGCGGGGGGGCCCGGTCCTACAATGAGCAGTTCTTC.

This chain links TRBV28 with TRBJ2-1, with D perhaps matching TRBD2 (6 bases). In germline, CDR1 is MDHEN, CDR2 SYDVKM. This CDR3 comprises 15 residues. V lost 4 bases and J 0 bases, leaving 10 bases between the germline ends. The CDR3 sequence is CASSWGVSSYNEQFF. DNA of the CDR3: TGTGCCAGCAGTTGGGGGGTGAGCTCCTACAATGAGCAGTTCTTC.

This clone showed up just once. The CDR3 is CASSQDLTGSSYNEQFF. In DNA, the CDR3 is TGCGCCAGCAGCCAAGATCTCACAGGGAGCTCCTACAATGAGCAGTTCTTC. The chain has TRBV4-1 and TRBJ2-1; D might be TRBD1 (6 bases). The germline V gene has CDR1 MGHRA and CDR2 YSYEKL. The germline V and J ends were trimmed by 0 bases and 0 bases, with 12 bases remaining between them. The CDR3 totals 17 residues.

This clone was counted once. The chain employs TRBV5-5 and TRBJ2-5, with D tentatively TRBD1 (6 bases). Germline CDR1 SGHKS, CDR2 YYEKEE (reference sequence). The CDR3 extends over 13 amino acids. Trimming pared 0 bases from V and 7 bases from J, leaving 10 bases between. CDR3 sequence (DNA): TGTGCCAGCAGCTTGGACCAGGGGAGGACCCAGTACTTC. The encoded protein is CASSLDQGRTQYF.

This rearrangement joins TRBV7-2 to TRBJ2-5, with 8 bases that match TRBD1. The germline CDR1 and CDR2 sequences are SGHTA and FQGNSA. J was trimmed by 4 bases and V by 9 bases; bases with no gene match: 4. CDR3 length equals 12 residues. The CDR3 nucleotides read TGTGCCAGTAGAGGACAGGGAGAGACCCAGTACTTC. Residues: CASRGQGETQYF.

CDR3 nucleotide sequence: TGTGCCAGCAGCGTAGCGGCTAGCGGGGGGGCAATCGATACGCAGTATTTT. Translated, it gives CASSVAASGGAIDTQYF. The chain employs TRBV9 and TRBJ2-3; 12 positions agree with TRBD2. V was clipped by 0 bases and J by 6 bases; unmatched bases: 8. The CDR3 has 17 amino acids. Germline V gene lookup returns CDR1 SGDLS and CDR2 YYNGEE.

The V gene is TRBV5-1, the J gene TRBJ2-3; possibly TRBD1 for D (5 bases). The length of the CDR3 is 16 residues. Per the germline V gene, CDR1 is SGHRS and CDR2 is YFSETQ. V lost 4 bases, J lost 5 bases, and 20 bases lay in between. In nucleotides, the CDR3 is TGCGCCAGCAGCCCAGGGCAGCCCCCGAGTGGAGATACGCAGTATTTT. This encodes CASSPGQPPSGDTQYF.

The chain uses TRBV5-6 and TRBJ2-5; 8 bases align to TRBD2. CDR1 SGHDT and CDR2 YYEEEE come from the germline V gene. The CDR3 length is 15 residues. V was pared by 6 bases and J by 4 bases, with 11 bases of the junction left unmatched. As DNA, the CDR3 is TGTGCCAGCACCCTCGGACTAGCACCTAGAGAGACCCAGTACTTC. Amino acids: CASTLGLAPRETQYF.